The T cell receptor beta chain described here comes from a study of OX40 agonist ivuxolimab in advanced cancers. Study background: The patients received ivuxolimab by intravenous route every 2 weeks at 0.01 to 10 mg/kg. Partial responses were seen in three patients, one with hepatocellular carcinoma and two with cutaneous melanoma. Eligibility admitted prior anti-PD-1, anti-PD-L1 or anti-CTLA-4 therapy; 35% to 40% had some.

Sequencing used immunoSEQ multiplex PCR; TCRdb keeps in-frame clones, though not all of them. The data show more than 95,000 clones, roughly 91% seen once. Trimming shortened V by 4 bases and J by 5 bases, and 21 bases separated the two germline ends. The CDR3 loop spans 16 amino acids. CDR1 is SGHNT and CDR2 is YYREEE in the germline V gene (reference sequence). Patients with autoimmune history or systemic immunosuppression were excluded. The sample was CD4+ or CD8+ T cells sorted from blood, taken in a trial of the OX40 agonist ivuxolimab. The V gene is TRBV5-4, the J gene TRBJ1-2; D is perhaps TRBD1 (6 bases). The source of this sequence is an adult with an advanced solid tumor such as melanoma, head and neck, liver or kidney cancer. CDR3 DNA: TGTGCCAGCAGCCCGACAGGAAGCGGTTTGGGTTATGGCTACACCTTC. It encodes CASSPTGSGLGYGYTF.